There are a few counts of the clone carrying this TCR beta chain. Primers used in a second PCR of about 6 to 12 cycles were a sample-barcoded 5' primer and a J-beta primer mix. In TCRdb, the 5' RACE reads were re-called with MiXCR into one record per CDR3 protein. This sample has fewer than 2,000,000 distinct CDR3 sequences, with about two fifths found just once. This specimen comes from a study of blood T cells in healthy people across ages. The length of the CDR3 is 12 residues. CDR1 and CDR2 from the germline V gene are SQVTM and ANQGSEA. V dropped 2 bases and J dropped 6 bases, with 10 bases sitting between them.

Specimen: blood. The source is a human donor in good health. This chain connects TRBV29-1 to TRBJ1-2; perhaps TRBD1 as D (5 bases). The CDR3 sequence: CSVETGDNGYTF. The CDR3 coding sequence is TGCAGCGTTGAAACGGGGGATAATGGCTACACCTTC.